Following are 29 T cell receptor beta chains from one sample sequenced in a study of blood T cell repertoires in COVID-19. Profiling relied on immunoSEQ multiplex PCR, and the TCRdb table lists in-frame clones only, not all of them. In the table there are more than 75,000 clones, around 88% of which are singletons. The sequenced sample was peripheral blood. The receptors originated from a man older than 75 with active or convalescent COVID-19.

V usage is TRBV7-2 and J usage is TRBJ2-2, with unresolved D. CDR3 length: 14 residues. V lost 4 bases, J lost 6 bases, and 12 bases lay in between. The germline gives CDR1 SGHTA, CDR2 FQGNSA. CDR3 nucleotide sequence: TGTGCCAGCAGCTCCGGCAGGTGGGCCGGGGAGCTGTTTTTT. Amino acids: CASSSGRWAGELFF.

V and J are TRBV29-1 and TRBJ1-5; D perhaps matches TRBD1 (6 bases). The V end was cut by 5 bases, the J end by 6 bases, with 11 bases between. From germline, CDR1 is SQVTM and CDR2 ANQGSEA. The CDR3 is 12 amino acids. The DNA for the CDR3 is TGCAGCGTTCGGCAGGGGTCTCAGCCCCAGCATTTT. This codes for CSVRQGSQPQHF.

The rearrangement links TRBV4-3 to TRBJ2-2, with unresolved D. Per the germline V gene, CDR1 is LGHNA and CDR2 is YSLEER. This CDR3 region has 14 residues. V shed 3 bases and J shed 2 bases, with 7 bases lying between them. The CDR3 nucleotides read TGCGCCAGCAGCCAGGCTCGAAACACCGGGGAGCTGTTTTTT. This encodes CASSQARNTGELFF.

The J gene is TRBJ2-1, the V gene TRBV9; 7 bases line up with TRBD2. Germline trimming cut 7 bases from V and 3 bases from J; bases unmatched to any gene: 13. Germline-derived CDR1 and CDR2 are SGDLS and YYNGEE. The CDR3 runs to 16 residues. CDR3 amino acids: CASSQGGRNDYNEQFF. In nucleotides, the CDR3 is TGTGCCAGCTCTCAGGGCGGGAGAAACGACTACAATGAGCAGTTCTTC.

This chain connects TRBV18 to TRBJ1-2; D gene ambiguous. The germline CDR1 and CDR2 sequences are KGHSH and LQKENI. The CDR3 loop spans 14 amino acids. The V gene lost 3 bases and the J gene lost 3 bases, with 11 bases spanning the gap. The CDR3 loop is CASSPLLQDYGYTF. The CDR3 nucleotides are TGTGCCAGCTCACCCCTTCTCCAGGACTATGGCTACACCTTC.

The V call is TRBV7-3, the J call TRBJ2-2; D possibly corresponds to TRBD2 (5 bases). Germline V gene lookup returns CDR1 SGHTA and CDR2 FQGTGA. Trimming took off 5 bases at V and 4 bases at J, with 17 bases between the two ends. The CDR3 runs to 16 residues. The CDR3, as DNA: TGTGCCAGCAGCCCCAGTTCGGGATCCTCCACCGGGGAGCTGTTTTTT. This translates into CASSPSSGSSTGELFF.

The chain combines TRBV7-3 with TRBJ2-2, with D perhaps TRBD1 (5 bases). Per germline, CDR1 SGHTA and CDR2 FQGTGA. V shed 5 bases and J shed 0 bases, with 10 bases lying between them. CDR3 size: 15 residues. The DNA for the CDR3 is TGTGCCAGCAGCCCCGACAGAACGAACACCGGGGAGCTGTTTTTT. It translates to CASSPDRTNTGELFF.

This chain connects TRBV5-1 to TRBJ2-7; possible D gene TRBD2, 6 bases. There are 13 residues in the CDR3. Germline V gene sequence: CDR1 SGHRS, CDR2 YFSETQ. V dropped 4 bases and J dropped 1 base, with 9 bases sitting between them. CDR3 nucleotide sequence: TGCGCCAGCAGCCGTGGGGGGTCCTACGAGCAGTACTTC. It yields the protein CASSRGGSYEQYF. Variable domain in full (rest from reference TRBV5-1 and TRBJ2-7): KAGVTQTPRYLIKTRGQQVTLSCSPISGHRSVSWYQQTPGQGLQFLFEYFSETQRNKGNFPGRFSGRQFSNSRSEMNVSTLELGDSALYLCASSRGGSYEQYFGPGTRLTVT.

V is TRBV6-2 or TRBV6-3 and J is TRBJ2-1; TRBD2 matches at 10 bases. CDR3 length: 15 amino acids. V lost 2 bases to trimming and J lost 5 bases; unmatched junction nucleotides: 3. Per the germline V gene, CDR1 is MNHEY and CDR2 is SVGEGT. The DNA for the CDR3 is TGTGCCAGCAGTTACGGTAGCGGGAGGAACAATGAGCAGTTCTTC. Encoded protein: CASSYGSGRNNEQFF.

The CDR3: CASSQVRRNEQFF. For the CDR3, the DNA is TGCGCCAGCAGCCAGGTACGGAGGAATGAGCAGTTCTTC. The chain couples TRBV4-1 to TRBJ2-1; D is possibly TRBD2 (5 bases). This CDR3 is built from 13 residues. The V gene lost 3 bases and the J gene lost 7 bases, with 10 bases spanning the gap. The germline V gene encodes CDR1 MGHRA and CDR2 YSYEKL.

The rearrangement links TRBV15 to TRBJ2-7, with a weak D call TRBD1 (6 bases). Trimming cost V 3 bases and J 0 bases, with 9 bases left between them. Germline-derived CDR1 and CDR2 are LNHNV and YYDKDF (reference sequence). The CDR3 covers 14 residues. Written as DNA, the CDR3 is TGTGCCACCAGCAGGGGACACCTCTCCTACGAGCAGTACTTC. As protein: CATSRGHLSYEQYF. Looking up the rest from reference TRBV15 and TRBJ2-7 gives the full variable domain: DAMVIQNPRYQVTQFGKPVTLSCSQTLNHNVMYWYQQKSSQAPKLLFHYYDKDFNNEADTPDNFQSRRPNTSFCFLDIRSPGLGDTAMYLCATSRGHLSYEQYFGPGTRLTVT.

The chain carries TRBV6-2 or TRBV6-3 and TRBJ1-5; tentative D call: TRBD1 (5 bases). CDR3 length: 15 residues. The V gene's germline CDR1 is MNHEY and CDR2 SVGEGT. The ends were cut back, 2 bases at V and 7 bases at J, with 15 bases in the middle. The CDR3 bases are TGTGCCAGCAGTTACACCGGGACGGCGGGGCAGCCCCAGCATTTT. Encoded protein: CASSYTGTAGQPQHF.

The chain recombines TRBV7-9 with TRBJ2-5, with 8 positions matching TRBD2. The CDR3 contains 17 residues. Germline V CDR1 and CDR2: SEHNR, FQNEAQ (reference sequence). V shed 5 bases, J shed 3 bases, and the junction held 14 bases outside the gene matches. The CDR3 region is CASSPRGVGRAEETQYF. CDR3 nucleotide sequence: TGTGCCAGCAGCCCCAGGGGTGTCGGGAGGGCTGAAGAGACCCAGTACTTC.

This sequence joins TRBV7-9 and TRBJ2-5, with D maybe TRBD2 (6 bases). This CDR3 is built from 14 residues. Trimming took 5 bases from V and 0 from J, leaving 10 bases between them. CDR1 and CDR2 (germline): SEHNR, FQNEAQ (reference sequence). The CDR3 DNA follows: TGTGCCAGCAGCGGGACTGTGTACCAAGAGACCCAGTACTTC. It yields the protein CASSGTVYQETQYF.

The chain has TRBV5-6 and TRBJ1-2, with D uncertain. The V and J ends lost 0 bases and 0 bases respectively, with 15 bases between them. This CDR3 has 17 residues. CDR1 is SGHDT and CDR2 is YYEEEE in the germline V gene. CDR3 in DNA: TGTGCCAGCAGCTTGGCCAAGAAGACATTTACTAACTATGGCTACACCTTC. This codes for CASSLAKKTFTNYGYTF. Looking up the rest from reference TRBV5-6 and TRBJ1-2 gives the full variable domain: DAGVTQSPTHLIKTRGQQVTLRCSPKSGHDTVSWYQQALGQGPQFIFQYYEEEERQRGNFPDRFSGHQFPNYSSELNVNALLLGDSALYLCASSLAKKTFTNYGYTFGSGTRLTVV.

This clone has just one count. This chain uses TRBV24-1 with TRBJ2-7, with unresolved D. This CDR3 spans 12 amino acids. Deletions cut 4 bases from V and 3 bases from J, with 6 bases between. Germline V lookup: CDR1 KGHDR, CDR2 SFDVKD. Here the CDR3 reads CATSEGYYEQYF. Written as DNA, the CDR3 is TGTGCCACCAGTGAGGGCTACTACGAGCAGTACTTC.

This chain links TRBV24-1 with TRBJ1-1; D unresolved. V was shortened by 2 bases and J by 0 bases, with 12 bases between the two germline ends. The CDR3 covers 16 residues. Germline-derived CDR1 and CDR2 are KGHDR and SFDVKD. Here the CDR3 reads CATSDSGVSMNTEAFF. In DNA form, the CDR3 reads TGTGCCACCAGTGATTCCGGGGTCTCTATGAACACTGAAGCTTTCTTT.

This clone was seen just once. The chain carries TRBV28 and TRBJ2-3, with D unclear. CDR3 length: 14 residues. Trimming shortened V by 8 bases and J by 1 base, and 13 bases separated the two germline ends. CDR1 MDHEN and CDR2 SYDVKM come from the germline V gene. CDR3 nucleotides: TGTGCCAGCCAAACTCGCCGGGGCACAGATACGCAGTATTTT. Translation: CASQTRRGTDTQYF.

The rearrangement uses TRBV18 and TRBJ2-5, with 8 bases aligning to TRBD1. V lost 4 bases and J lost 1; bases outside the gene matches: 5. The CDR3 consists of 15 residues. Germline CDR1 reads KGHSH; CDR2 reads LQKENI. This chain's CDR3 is CASSLSTGAQETQYF. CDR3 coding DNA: TGTGCCAGCTCACTTTCGACAGGGGCCCAAGAGACCCAGTACTTC.

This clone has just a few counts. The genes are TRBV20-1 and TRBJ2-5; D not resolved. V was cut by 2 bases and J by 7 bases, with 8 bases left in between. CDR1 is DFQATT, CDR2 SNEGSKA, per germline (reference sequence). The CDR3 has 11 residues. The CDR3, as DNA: TGCAGTGCTAGAAGCGAGTGGACCCAGTACTTC. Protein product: CSARSEWTQYF.

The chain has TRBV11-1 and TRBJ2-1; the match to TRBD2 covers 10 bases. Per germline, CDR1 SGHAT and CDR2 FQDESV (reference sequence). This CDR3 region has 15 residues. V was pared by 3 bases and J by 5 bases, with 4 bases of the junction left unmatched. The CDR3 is CASSLPSGGNNEQFF. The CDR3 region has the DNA TGTGCCAGCAGCTTGCCTAGCGGGGGTAACAATGAGCAGTTCTTC.

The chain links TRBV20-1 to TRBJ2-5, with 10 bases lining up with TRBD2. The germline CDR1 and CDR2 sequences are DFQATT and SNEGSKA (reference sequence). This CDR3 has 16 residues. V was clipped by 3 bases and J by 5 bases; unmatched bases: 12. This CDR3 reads CSASRASGRRGETQYF. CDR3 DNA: TGCAGTGCTAGTCGCGCTAGCGGGAGAAGGGGGGAGACCCAGTACTTC.

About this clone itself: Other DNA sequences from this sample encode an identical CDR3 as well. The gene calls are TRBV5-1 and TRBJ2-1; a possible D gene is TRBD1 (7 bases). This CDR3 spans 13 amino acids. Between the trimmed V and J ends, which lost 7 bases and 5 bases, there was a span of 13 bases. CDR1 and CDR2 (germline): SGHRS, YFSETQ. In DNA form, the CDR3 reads TGCGCCAGCTCGGAGGGACAGAACAATGAGCAGTTCTTC. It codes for CASSEGQNNEQFF.

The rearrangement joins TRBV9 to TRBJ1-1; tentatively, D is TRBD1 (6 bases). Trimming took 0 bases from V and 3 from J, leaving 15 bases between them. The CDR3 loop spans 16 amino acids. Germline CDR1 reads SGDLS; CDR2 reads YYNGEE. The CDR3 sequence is CASSVVYGGQDTEAFF. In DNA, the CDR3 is TGTGCCAGCAGCGTAGTATACGGGGGGCAAGACACTGAAGCTTTCTTT.

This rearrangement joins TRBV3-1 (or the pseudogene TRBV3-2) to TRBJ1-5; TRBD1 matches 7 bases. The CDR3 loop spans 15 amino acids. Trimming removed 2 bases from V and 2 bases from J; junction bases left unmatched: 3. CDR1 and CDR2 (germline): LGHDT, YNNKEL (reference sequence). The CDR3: CASSQQGGGNQPQHF. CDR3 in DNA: TGTGCCAGCAGCCAACAAGGGGGCGGCAATCAGCCCCAGCATTTT.

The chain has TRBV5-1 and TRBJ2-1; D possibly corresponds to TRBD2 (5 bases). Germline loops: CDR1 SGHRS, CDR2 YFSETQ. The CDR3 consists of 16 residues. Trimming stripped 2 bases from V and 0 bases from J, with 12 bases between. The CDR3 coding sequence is TGCGCCAGCAGCTTCGTCGCGGGCTTCTCCTACAATGAGCAGTTCTTC. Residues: CASSFVAGFSYNEQFF. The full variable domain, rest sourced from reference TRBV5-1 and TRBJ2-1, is KAGVTQTPRYLIKTRGQQVTLSCSPISGHRSVSWYQQTPGQGLQFLFEYFSETQRNKGNFPGRFSGRQFSNSRSEMNVSTLELGDSALYLCASSFVAGFSYNEQFFGPGTRLTVL.

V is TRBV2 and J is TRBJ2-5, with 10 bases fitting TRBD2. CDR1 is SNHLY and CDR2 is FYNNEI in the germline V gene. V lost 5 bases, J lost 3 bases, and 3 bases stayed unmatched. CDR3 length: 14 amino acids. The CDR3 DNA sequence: TGTGCCAGCAGTTTCCTAGCGGGGGAAGAGACCCAGTACTTC. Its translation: CASSFLAGEETQYF.

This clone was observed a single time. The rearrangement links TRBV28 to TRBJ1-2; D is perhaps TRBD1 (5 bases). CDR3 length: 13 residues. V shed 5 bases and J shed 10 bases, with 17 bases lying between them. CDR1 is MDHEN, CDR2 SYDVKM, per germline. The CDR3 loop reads CASSPEAQGVYTF. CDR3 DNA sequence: TGTGCCAGCAGTCCCGAGGCCCAGGGCGTCTACACCTTC.

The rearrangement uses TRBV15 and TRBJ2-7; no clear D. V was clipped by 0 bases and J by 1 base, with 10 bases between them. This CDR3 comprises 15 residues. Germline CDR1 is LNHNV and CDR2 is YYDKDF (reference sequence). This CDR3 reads CATSRDRLVSYEQYF. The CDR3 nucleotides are TGTGCCACCAGCAGAGATCGCCTAGTATCCTACGAGCAGTACTTC. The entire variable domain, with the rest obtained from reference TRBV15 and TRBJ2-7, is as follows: DAMVIQNPRYQVTQFGKPVTLSCSQTLNHNVMYWYQQKSSQAPKLLFHYYDKDFNNEADTPDNFQSRRPNTSFCFLDIRSPGLGDTAMYLCATSRDRLVSYEQYFGPGTRLTVT.